The clone carrying this T cell receptor beta chain has a count of ten or more. As yet, its antigen is unknown. This sample stems from a study of CD8 T cells in ankylosing spondylitis. Regarding the study as a whole: Typical of ankylosing spondylitis blood, it appeared, was a TCR beta motif of eight highly homologous variants.

TCRdb re-analysed the 5' RACE reads in MiXCR, keeping a single row per CDR3 protein. The sample holds 500,000 or so distinct CDR3 sequences, roughly 5% seen once. The CDR3 is 16 residues long. The germline V gene has CDR1 SGHTA and CDR2 FQGNSA. After removal of 5 bases from V and 2 bases from J, the junction contained 8 bases not matched to a gene. The sample comprised blood, either unsorted or a sorted T cell fraction (not recorded which). The receptor was derived from a male donor with ankylosing spondylitis. This chain joins TRBV7-2 and TRBJ2-7; 11 bases agree with TRBD2. The CDR3 bases are TGTGCCAGCAGCCATATACTAGCGGGAGACACCTACGAGCAGTACTTC. This codes for CASSHILAGDTYEQYF.